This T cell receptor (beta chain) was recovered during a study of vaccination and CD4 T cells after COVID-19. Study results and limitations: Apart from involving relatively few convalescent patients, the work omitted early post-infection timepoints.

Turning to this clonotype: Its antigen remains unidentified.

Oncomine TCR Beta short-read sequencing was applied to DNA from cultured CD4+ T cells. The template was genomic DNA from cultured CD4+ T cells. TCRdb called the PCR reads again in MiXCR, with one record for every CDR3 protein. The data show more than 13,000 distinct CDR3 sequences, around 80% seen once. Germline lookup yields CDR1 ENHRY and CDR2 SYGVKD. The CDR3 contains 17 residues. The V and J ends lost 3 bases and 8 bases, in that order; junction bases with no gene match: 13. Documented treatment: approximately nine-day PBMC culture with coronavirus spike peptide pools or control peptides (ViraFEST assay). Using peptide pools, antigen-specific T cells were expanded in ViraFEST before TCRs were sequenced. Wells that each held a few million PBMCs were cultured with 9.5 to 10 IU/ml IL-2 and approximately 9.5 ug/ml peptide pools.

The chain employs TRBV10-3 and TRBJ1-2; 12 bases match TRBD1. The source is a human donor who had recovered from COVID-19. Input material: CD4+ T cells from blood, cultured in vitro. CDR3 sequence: CAISDPTGTGGVWGYTF. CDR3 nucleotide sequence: TGTGCCATCAGTGATCCCACCGGGACAGGGGGCGTGTGGGGCTACACCTTC.